The clone carrying this T cell receptor (beta chain) showed up many times. What it binds is unknown. CDR1 and CDR2 (germline): LGHDT, YNNKEL (reference sequence). The V and J ends lost 4 bases and 4 bases, in that order; junction bases with no gene match: 11. This CDR3 contains 17 residues. This specimen belongs to a study of metastatic and nonmetastatic thyroid tumors. Study as a whole: Patients with malignant and benign thyroid disease provided blood and tumor or nodule tissue, whose repertoires were compared.

Authors' processing steps: Clinicopathological groups differed in CDR3, with these differences serving to build a distant-metastasis classifier for papillary thyroid cancer. From the PCR reads, TCRdb re-called clones with MiXCR. The V and J calls reflect TCRdb's pipeline rather than the authors' work. The sample holds about 40,000 clones, about an eighth seen once. No patient had received any treatment before thyroid surgery. Study-wide findings and caveats: Malignant thyroid tumors reportedly exceeded benign nodules significantly in TCR beta diversity, with the difference appearing in blood and tumor.

The chain joins TRBV3-1 to TRBJ2-1, with 9 positions matching TRBD2. The source is a female donor with papillary thyroid cancer or a benign thyroid nodule (not recorded which). Some clones in this sample may be carry-over from other donors' samples. Sample: blood. The CDR3 coding sequence is TGTGCCAGCAGCCGACCGGGTTGGACTAGCGTATACAATGAGCAGTTCTTC. The encoded protein is CASSRPGWTSVYNEQFF.